This T cell receptor beta chain was documented in a study of control samples from healthy donors and cancer patients. The sample holds a few counts of this clone. Germline V gives CDR1 SEHNR, CDR2 FQNEAQ (reference sequence). With 6 bases removed from V and 8 bases from J, the gap between germline ends came to 10 bases. The CDR3 has 12 amino acids. Clones were read by immunoSEQ multiplex PCR, and TCRdb kept only the in-frame ones, dropping some. The table includes 29,000 or so clones, 70% to 90% detected once. This sequence joins TRBV7-9 and TRBJ2-2; D gene unclear. The specimen sequenced was formalin-fixed, paraffin-embedded tissue. The clonotype comes from a female donor with melanoma. CDR3 nucleotides: TGTGCCAGCAGTCTGGTAGAGGGGGAGCTGTTTTTT. It yields the protein CASSLVEGELFF.